The 30 T cell receptor beta chains given below trace back to one sample, sequenced in a study of shared clonotypes between healthy human individuals. TCRdb keeps only in-frame clones here, not all; method: immunoSEQ multiplex PCR. The data show about 2.4 million clones, with approximately 94% seen just once and about 0.39% held by the top ten. The material sequenced was naive CD4+ T cells from PBMCs. Subset defined: CD45RA+ positively selected. The receptors originated from a young man in good health. Some clones in this sample may be carry-over from other donors' samples.

The chain has TRBV18 and TRBJ2-7, with TRBD1 matching 7 bases. The germline V gene has CDR1 KGHSH and CDR2 LQKENI. The V segment lost 0 bases and the J segment 2 bases; nucleotides outside the gene matches: 4. CDR3 size: 15 residues. The CDR3 nucleotides are TGTGCCAGCTCACCACCAGGACAGGACGCCTACGAGCAGTACTTC. It encodes CASSPPGQDAYEQYF.

Notes on this clone: Distinct nucleotide sequences in the sample also encode this CDR3. This chain joins TRBV7-2 and TRBJ2-7; no reliable D call. The CDR3 loop spans 13 amino acids. Germline V gives CDR1 SGHTA, CDR2 FQGNSA. The V and J ends lost 3 bases and 3 bases respectively, with 9 bases between them. The CDR3 DNA sequence: TGTGCCAGCAGCTTGGGTTACAGCTACGAGCAGTACTTC. Translating it yields CASSLGYSYEQYF. The variable domain in full, completed from reference TRBV7-2 and TRBJ2-7, reads GAGVSQSPSNKVTEKGKDVELRCDPISGHTALYWYRQSLGQGLEFLIYFQGNSAPDKSGLPSDRFSAERTGGSVSTLTIQRTQQEDSAVYLCASSLGYSYEQYFGPGTRLTVT.

V is TRBV19 and J is TRBJ2-3; TRBD1 matches at 9 bases. This CDR3 has 14 residues. V gave up 9 bases and J gave up 3 bases; unmatched junction bases: 7. Germline CDR1 is LNHDA and CDR2 is SQIVND (reference sequence). As DNA, the CDR3 is TGTGCCAGCGACAGGGGGGATTGGACAGATACGCAGTATTTT. It codes for CASDRGDWTDTQYF.

The chain links TRBV7-8 to TRBJ1-2; D is unresolved. CDR1 and CDR2 (germline): SGHVS, FQNEAQ. Trimming removed 2 bases at V and 7 bases at J, with 11 bases between. This CDR3 contains 13 residues. CDR3: CASSLLRETGYTF. The CDR3 nucleotides are TGTGCCAGCAGCTTATTGCGTGAGACTGGCTACACCTTC.

This chain links TRBV2 with TRBJ2-1, with D unresolved. The germline V gene encodes CDR1 SNHLY and CDR2 FYNNEI. The CDR3 extends over 13 amino acids. The V end lost 1 base, the J end lost 12 bases, and 13 bases lay between the germline ends. CDR3 protein: CASSEETEMGQFF. The CDR3, as DNA: TGTGCCAGCAGTGAAGAGACCGAGATGGGGCAGTTCTTC.

The CDR3 is CASSEFGENYGYTF. For the CDR3, the DNA is TGCGCCAGCAGTGAGTTTGGGGAAAACTATGGCTACACCTTC. The chain joins TRBV10-1 to TRBJ1-2, with D unclear. The germline V and J ends were trimmed by 1 base and 2 bases, with 8 bases remaining between them. This CDR3 has 14 residues. CDR1 is WNHNN, CDR2 SYGVQD, per germline (reference sequence).

The genes are TRBV7-6 and TRBJ2-2; D not resolved. Per germline, CDR1 SGHVS and CDR2 FNYEAQ. The CDR3 contains 18 residues. V was trimmed by 1 base and J by 3 bases, leaving 18 bases between them. The CDR3 here is CASSLEIRAVRYTGELFF. The DNA for the CDR3 is TGTGCCAGCAGCTTAGAGATTAGGGCAGTGCGATACACCGGGGAGCTGTTTTTT.

This sequence joins TRBV9 and TRBJ2-1; the D is unclear. The CDR3 contains 12 residues. V lost 1 base and J lost 8, with 7 bases in between. The germline gives CDR1 SGDLS, CDR2 YYNGEE. The CDR3 reads CASSVSVYEQFF. The CDR3 DNA reads as TGTGCCAGCAGCGTAAGTGTTTATGAGCAGTTCTTC. Full variable domain (outside the CDR3, taken from reference TRBV9 and TRBJ2-1): DSGVTQTPKHLITATGQRVTLRCSPRSGDLSVYWYQQSLDQGLQFLIQYYNGEERAKGNILERFSAQQFPDLHSELNLSSLELGDSALYFCASSVSVYEQFFGPGTRLTVL.

The chain couples TRBV4-1 to TRBJ1-6; weak D call: TRBD1 (6 bases). Germline lookup yields CDR1 MGHRA and CDR2 YSYEKL. Trimming took off 1 base at V and 14 bases at J, with 15 bases between the two ends. The CDR3 runs 14 residues. Here the CDR3 DNA reads TGCGCCAGCAGCCAAGGACAGGCAGGTCTCACCCTCCACTTT. This encodes CASSQGQAGLTLHF.

The rearrangement uses TRBV11-3 and TRBJ2-7; 7 bases are a match to TRBD2. From germline, CDR1 is SGHNT and CDR2 YENEEA. After removal of 1 base from V and 2 bases from J, the junction contained 2 bases not matched to a gene. This CDR3 is built from 14 residues. CDR3 nucleotide sequence: TGTGCCAGCAGCTTAGGGGGGGGTGCCTACGAGCAGTACTTC. Its protein is CASSLGGGAYEQYF.

The rearrangement links TRBV5-5 to TRBJ2-7; no clear D gene. There are 14 residues in the CDR3. V lost 5 bases to trimming and J lost 6 bases, with 18 bases between them. From germline, CDR1 is SGHKS and CDR2 YYEKEE (reference sequence). For the CDR3, the DNA is TGTGCCAGCAGTCCATTGGGCTATCAGTCCGAGCAGTACTTC. This gives the protein CASSPLGYQSEQYF.

The CDR3 DNA reads as TGTGCCAGCAATAACAGGGGGCAAAGCGAGCAGTTCTTC. It specifies CASNNRGQSEQFF. The chain is built from TRBV2 and TRBJ2-1; 9 bases agree with TRBD1. The germline V gene encodes CDR1 SNHLY and CDR2 FYNNEI. Unmatched junction bases numbered 8, after V lost 7 bases and J lost 10 bases. This CDR3 has 13 residues. The complete variable domain, with remaining parts taken from reference TRBV2 and TRBJ2-1, reads EPEVTQTPSHQVTQMGQEVILRCVPISNHLYFYWYRQILGQKVEFLVSFYNNEISEKSEIFDDQFSVERPDGSNFTLKIRSTKLEDSAMYFCASNNRGQSEQFFGPGTRLTVL.

The chain carries TRBV5-6 and TRBJ2-7, with 11 bases aligning to TRBD1. The CDR3 spans 14 residues. With V trimmed by 5 bases and J by 2 bases, 3 bases remained unmatched. Germline values: CDR1 SGHDT, CDR2 YYEEEE. Here the CDR3 reads CASSWDRGTYEQYF. CDR3 coding DNA: TGTGCCAGCAGTTGGGACAGGGGGACCTACGAGCAGTACTTC. Using reference TRBV5-6 and TRBJ2-7 for the parts outside the CDR3, the full variable domain is DAGVTQSPTHLIKTRGQQVTLRCSPKSGHDTVSWYQQALGQGPQFIFQYYEEEERQRGNFPDRFSGHQFPNYSSELNVNALLLGDSALYLCASSWDRGTYEQYFGPGTRLTVT.

The CDR3 spells CASSDNMGRANTGELFF. CDR3 nucleotide sequence: TGTGCCAGCAGCGACAATATGGGGAGAGCGAACACCGGGGAGCTGTTTTTT. The V call is TRBV5-4, the J call TRBJ2-2, with D tentatively TRBD2 (5 bases). The CDR3 spans 17 residues. Germline V gives CDR1 SGHNT, CDR2 YYREEE (reference sequence). Trimming shortened V by 4 bases and J by 0 bases, and 16 bases separated the two germline ends. Complete variable domain (other parts from reference TRBV5-4 and TRBJ2-2): ETGVTQSPTHLIKTRGQQVTLRCSSQSGHNTVSWYQQALGQGPQFIFQYYREEENGRGNFPPRFSGLQFPNYSSELNVNALELDDSALYLCASSDNMGRANTGELFFGEGSRLTVL.

V usage is TRBV10-2 and J usage is TRBJ2-7; D may correspond to TRBD1 or TRBD2 (5 bases each). The CDR3 is 15 residues long. In germline, CDR1 is WSHSY, CDR2 SAAADI. Trimming shortened V by 6 bases and J by 2 bases, and 17 bases separated the two germline ends. Here the CDR3 reads CASRRGSGSPYEQYF. As DNA, the CDR3 is TGCGCCAGCAGAAGGGGTTCGGGATCCCCCTACGAGCAGTACTTC.

This clone was seen only once. The chain has TRBV4-1 and TRBJ1-6; D is unclear. The CDR3 covers 16 residues. Trimming shortened V by 1 base and J by 0 bases, and 7 bases separated the two germline ends. CDR1 is MGHRA and CDR2 is YSYEKL in the germline V gene. CDR3 protein: CASSQGESSYNSPLHF. CDR3 nucleotides: TGCGCCAGCAGCCAAGGGGAGAGCTCCTATAATTCACCCCTCCACTTT.

The chain employs TRBV28 and TRBJ2-4; 9 bases align to TRBD1. There are 15 residues in the CDR3. Trimming cost V 11 bases and J 1 base; bases outside gene matches: 9. In germline, CDR1 is MDHEN, CDR2 SYDVKM. This chain's CDR3 is CAAEAGTGAKNIQYF. In DNA, the CDR3 is TGTGCCGCCGAGGCCGGGACAGGGGCCAAAAACATTCAGTACTTC.

V usage is TRBV18 and J usage is TRBJ2-3, with 7 bases matching TRBD1. The CDR3 runs 14 residues. Germline V gives CDR1 KGHSH, CDR2 LQKENI. The ends lost 6 bases at V and 7 bases at J; junction bases unmatched: 10. CDR3 in DNA: TGTGCCAGCTCTCCCCTGACAGGGCTAAATACGCAGTATTTT. Its translation: CASSPLTGLNTQYF.

The chain is built from TRBV15 and TRBJ2-7, with 13 bases lining up with TRBD2. V gave up 6 bases and J gave up 3 bases; unmatched junction bases: 5. The CDR3 consists of 15 residues. The V gene's germline CDR1 is LNHNV and CDR2 YYDKDF (reference sequence). CDR3 protein: CATSFGLAGDYEQYF. The CDR3 coding sequence is TGTGCCACCAGTTTCGGACTAGCGGGAGACTACGAGCAGTACTTC.

The chain is built from TRBV7-8 and TRBJ2-2; the D gene could be TRBD1 or TRBD2 (5 bases each). V gave up 1 base and J gave up 7 bases, with 10 bases separating them. The germline V gene has CDR1 SGHVS and CDR2 FQNEAQ. The CDR3 spans 14 residues. CDR3 loop: CASSLVGENGELFF. The CDR3 nucleotides are TGTGCCAGCAGCTTAGTGGGGGAGAACGGGGAGCTGTTTTTT.

The gene calls are TRBV19 and TRBJ2-6; no clear D gene. The V end lost 11 bases, the J end lost 0 bases, and 11 bases lay between the germline ends. The CDR3 loop spans 14 amino acids. Germline assignment: CDR1 LNHDA and CDR2 SQIVND (reference sequence). The CDR3 nucleotides are TGTGCCTCCACCCGGATCTCTGGGGCCAACGTCCTGACTTTC. As protein: CASTRISGANVLTF.

With regard to this clone: At one boundary the junction diverges from the germline segment, which might be a read error. The V call is TRBV6-5, the J call TRBJ1-4; D unresolved. CDR3 length: 14 amino acids. Germline loops: CDR1 MNHEY, CDR2 SVGAGI. The CDR3 is CASRLGRPNEKLFF. The CDR3 region has the DNA TGTGCCAGCAGGCTAGGACGGCCTAACGAAAAACTGTTTTTT.

This chain joins TRBV29-1 and TRBJ1-1; TRBD1 matches at 7 bases. This CDR3 contains 13 residues. V lost 6 bases to trimming and J lost 0 bases; unmatched junction nucleotides: 4. The germline V gene has CDR1 SQVTM and CDR2 ANQGSEA. In nucleotides, the CDR3 is TGCAGCGTGACAGGGATTCTGAACACTGAAGCTTTCTTT. As protein: CSVTGILNTEAFF.

The rearrangement links TRBV18 to TRBJ2-5; the D is unclear. This CDR3 comprises 13 residues. CDR1 is KGHSH, CDR2 LQKENI, per germline. Trimming took 3 bases from V and 1 from J, leaving 6 bases between them. The CDR3 DNA is TGTGCCAGCTCACCTATGACCCAAGAGACCCAGTACTTC. Its protein is CASSPMTQETQYF.

V and J are TRBV6-1 and TRBJ1-1; D is perhaps TRBD1 (5 bases). Trimming left V 3 bases short and J 4 bases short, with 15 bases between. The CDR3 sequence is 15 residues long. Germline V lookup: CDR1 MNHNS, CDR2 SASEGT. The CDR3, as DNA: TGTGCCAGCAGTGACCGTCCGGGGACGAGCACTGAAGCTTTCTTT. Protein product: CASSDRPGTSTEAFF.

The rearrangement links TRBV28 to TRBJ2-1; D is uncertain. Germline-derived CDR1 and CDR2 are MDHEN and SYDVKM. This CDR3 is 13 amino acids long. Trimming shortened V by 2 bases and J by 9 bases, and 11 bases separated the two germline ends. The CDR3 DNA follows: TGTGCCAGCAGTTTACCCACCCCAGGTGAGCAGTTCTTC. It yields the protein CASSLPTPGEQFF. Using reference TRBV28 and TRBJ2-1 for the parts outside the CDR3, the full variable domain is DVKVTQSSRYLVKRTGEKVFLECVQDMDHENMFWYRQDPGLGLRLIYFSYDVKMKEKGDIPEGYSVSREKKERFSLILESASTNQTSMYLCASSLPTPGEQFFGPGTRLTVL.

The chain combines TRBV7-9 with TRBJ1-2; no clear D. This CDR3 is built from 10 residues. V lost 11 bases and J lost 8, with 12 bases in between. Per the germline V gene, CDR1 is SEHNR and CDR2 is FQNEAQ (reference sequence). CDR3 in DNA: TGTGCCTCTTGGTCCGGCGGCTACACCTTC. Amino acids: CASWSGGYTF.

CDR3 nucleotide sequence: TGTGCCAGCAGTATCGGGACTAGCGGCTACAATGAGCAGTTCTTC. Its translation: CASSIGTSGYNEQFF. The chain employs TRBV7-2 and TRBJ2-1; 11 nucleotides align to TRBD2. Germline CDR1 and CDR2: SGHTA and FQGNSA. Trimming took 6 bases from V and 3 from J; bases not matched to a gene: 4. This CDR3 comprises 15 residues.

This chain connects TRBV30 to TRBJ1-1; no clear D. From germline, CDR1 is GTSNPN and CDR2 SVGIG (reference sequence). Trimming removed 2 bases from V and 0 bases from J, with 7 bases in between. This CDR3 region has 13 residues. The chain's CDR3 is CAWSPDVNTEAFF. The CDR3 coding sequence is TGTGCCTGGAGTCCAGATGTGAACACTGAAGCTTTCTTT.

This chain connects TRBV28 to TRBJ1-5; D is unclear. The CDR3 has 14 residues. V was trimmed by 7 bases and J by 3 bases, leaving 13 bases between them. In germline, CDR1 is MDHEN, CDR2 SYDVKM. CDR3 loop: CASISPPTNQPQHF. Here the CDR3 DNA reads TGTGCCAGCATTTCCCCCCCGACCAATCAGCCCCAGCATTTT.